This TCR beta chain was identified in a study of T-cell memory formation after mild COVID-19. 5'RACE primed from the constant segment yielded TCR alpha and TCR beta cDNA libraries bearing sample barcodes and UMIs. TCRdb ran MiXCR on the 5' RACE reads and lists one entry per CDR3 protein. This table has 580,000 or so distinct CDR3 sequences, approximately 15% appearing once. Germline V lookup: CDR1 GTSNPN, CDR2 SVGIG (reference sequence). V was shortened by 2 bases and J by 16 bases, with 15 bases between the two germline ends. The length of the CDR3 is 11 residues. Study-level results: Some clones that responded were present in memory (sampled pre-infection), which suggests cross-reactive memory joined. Contracting clones from day 15 to 85 showed balanced CD4/CD8; later expanders favored CD4+.

With regard to this clonotype: The antigen is not known.

The clonotype was recovered from an adult woman who had mild COVID-19 (a few samples of this study predate the infection). Cell type and time point are not known. Material: PBMCs or a T cell subset sorted from them (not recorded which). The chain recombines TRBV30 with TRBJ2-1; TRBD1 or TRBD2 may be the D gene (5 bases each). CDR3 DNA sequence: TGTGCCTGGAGTACGGGGCAGGGAAATTTCTTC. Protein product: CAWSTGQGNFF.